Listed here are 15 T cell receptor beta chains from one sample, sequenced in a study of T cell responses to AZD1222 COVID-19 vaccine. Profiled with immunoSEQ multiplex PCR; TCRdb holds only in-frame clones, not every one. The sample carries 140,000 to 150,000 clones, just over 90% recorded once. Sequencing was performed on peripheral blood, taken 28 days after the second AZD1222 dose. These TCRs come from an adult who received the AZD1222 COVID-19 vaccine.

The J gene is TRBJ2-7, the V gene TRBV28; 16 bases align to TRBD2. Germline assignment: CDR1 MDHEN and CDR2 SYDVKM. J was trimmed by 12 bases and V by 10 bases; bases with no gene match: 6. The CDR3 has 12 amino acids. CDR3 sequence (DNA): TGTGCCACCGGGACTAGCGGGGGGGCGGGGTACTTC. Protein product: CATGTSGGAGYF.

DNA for the CDR3: TGTGCCAGCAGCGGGGACAGAGCCAATAATTCACCCCTCCACTTT. Encoded protein: CASSGDRANNSPLHF. This chain joins TRBV7-8 and TRBJ1-6; 7 positions match TRBD1. J was trimmed by 5 bases and V by 5 bases; bases with no gene match: 6. Germline V gives CDR1 SGHVS, CDR2 FQNEAQ. The CDR3 spans 15 residues. The variable domain in full, with the rest retrieved from reference TRBV7-8 and TRBJ1-6, is GAGVSQSPRYKVAKRGQDVALRCDPISGHVSLFWYQQALGQGPEFLTYFQNEAQLDKSGLPSDRFFAERPEGSVSTLKIQRTQQEDSAVYLCASSGDRANNSPLHFGNGTRLTVT.

This clone appeared a single time. The chain links TRBV7-2 to TRBJ1-1; D might be TRBD1 (6 bases). CDR1 is SGHTA, CDR2 FQGNSA, per germline. The CDR3 spans 14 residues. V shed 1 base and J shed 4 bases, with 10 bases lying between them. CDR3 nucleotides: TGTGCCAGCAGCTTAGTGACAGGATCCACTGAAGCTTTCTTT. Its protein product is CASSLVTGSTEAFF.

The rearrangement joins TRBV7-8 to TRBJ2-5; 11 bases fit TRBD2. There are 17 residues in the CDR3. CDR1 SGHVS and CDR2 FQNEAQ come from the germline V gene. V shed 5 bases and J 2 bases; nucleotides not matched to a gene: 10. The CDR3 nucleotides are TGTGCCAGCAGCCATGGGACTAGCGGTCACCCGCAAGAGACCCAGTACTTC. Translation: CASSHGTSGHPQETQYF.

The chain is built from TRBV7-2 and TRBJ1-6; 10 bases fit TRBD1. The V and J ends lost 0 bases and 13 bases, in that order; junction bases with no gene match: 6. Germline CDR1 SGHTA, CDR2 FQGNSA. The CDR3 runs to 15 residues. The CDR3: CASSLAGQGVQPLHF. The DNA of the CDR3 is TGTGCCAGCAGCTTAGCAGGACAGGGGGTACAGCCCCTCCACTTT.

The chain joins TRBV7-8 to TRBJ1-2; D perhaps matches TRBD1 (5 bases). V was clipped by 0 bases and J by 4 bases, with 9 bases between them. Germline CDR1 reads SGHVS; CDR2 reads FQNEAQ. This CDR3 has 14 amino acids. The CDR3 nucleotides are TGTGCCAGCAGCTTAGCCCAGGGCCCCTATGGCTACACCTTC. This translates into CASSLAQGPYGYTF.

This chain uses TRBV27 with TRBJ1-2; TRBD1 might be the D (6 bases). V was shortened by 4 bases and J by 7 bases, with 16 bases between the two germline ends. CDR3 length: 14 residues. Germline-derived CDR1 and CDR2 are MNHEY and SMNVEV (reference sequence). The CDR3 bases are TGTGCCAGCAGTTCAGGACAGACCCCACGTGGCTACACCTTC. Amino acids: CASSSGQTPRGYTF.

This rearrangement joins TRBV9 to TRBJ1-1; D possibly corresponds to TRBD1 (5 bases). CDR1 is SGDLS, CDR2 YYNGEE, per germline. This CDR3 region has 14 residues. V was trimmed by 0 bases and J by 1 base, leaving 7 bases between them. CDR3 coding DNA: TGTGCCAGCAGCGTAGGAGGGGAGAACACTGAAGCTTTCTTT. Protein sequence: CASSVGGENTEAFF.

The V gene is TRBV25-1, the J gene TRBJ1-1; D unresolved. V lost 4 bases and J lost 2, with 11 bases in between. The CDR3 loop spans 14 amino acids. Germline CDR1 is MGHDK and CDR2 is SYGVNS. CDR3 sequence (DNA): TGTGCCAGCAGTGCAAGAGGGTTCAACACTGAAGCTTTCTTT. It is translated as CASSARGFNTEAFF.

The chain employs TRBV3-1 (or the pseudogene TRBV3-2) and TRBJ1-2; D remains unclear. Trimming removed 0 bases from V and 8 bases from J, with 10 bases in between. The CDR3 has 13 amino acids. Germline V gives CDR1 LGHDT, CDR2 YNNKEL (reference sequence). The CDR3 region is CASSQDVSGGYTF. The DNA for the CDR3 is TGTGCCAGCAGCCAAGATGTGAGTGGCGGCTACACCTTC.

The chain carries TRBV18 and TRBJ2-7; D possibly corresponds to TRBD1 (5 bases). The CDR3 contains 15 residues. V was pared by 3 bases and J by 2 bases, with 14 bases between. Germline V lookup: CDR1 KGHSH, CDR2 LQKENI. The CDR3 DNA reads TGTGCCAGCTCACCGTCGGCAGGGAAAACCTACGAGCAGTACTTC. Protein: CASSPSAGKTYEQYF.

The chain is built from TRBV5-6 and TRBJ1-2; weak D call: TRBD1 (6 bases). V was shortened by 3 bases and J by 5 bases, with 20 bases between the two germline ends. The CDR3 totals 16 residues. CDR1 is SGHDT and CDR2 is YYEEEE in the germline V gene. CDR3 sequence reads: CASSSNEQGPRYGYTF. The CDR3 nucleotides read TGTGCCAGCAGCTCGAACGAACAGGGTCCCCGGTATGGCTACACCTTC. The variable domain in full, with the rest retrieved from reference TRBV5-6 and TRBJ1-2, is DAGVTQSPTHLIKTRGQQVTLRCSPKSGHDTVSWYQQALGQGPQFIFQYYEEEERQRGNFPDRFSGHQFPNYSSELNVNALLLGDSALYLCASSSNEQGPRYGYTFGSGTRLTVV.

In this sample, this clone turned up once. V usage is TRBV20-1 and J usage is TRBJ1-2; TRBD1 is a possible D gene (6 bases). CDR3 size: 11 residues. V dropped 6 bases and J dropped 8 bases, with 13 bases sitting between them. Germline-derived CDR1 and CDR2 are DFQATT and SNEGSKA (reference sequence). The DNA of the CDR3 is TGCAGTGCCTATTCCAGGGGAGGCTACACCTTC. Protein product: CSAYSRGGYTF.

This clone was recorded only once. The rearrangement links TRBV20-1 to TRBJ1-2; D unclear. This CDR3 contains 11 residues. Looked up from germline, CDR1 is DFQATT and CDR2 is SNEGSKA (reference sequence). V dropped 3 bases and J dropped 8 bases, with 10 bases sitting between them. This chain's CDR3 is CSASHPRGYTF. For the CDR3, the DNA is TGCAGTGCTAGTCACCCGAGGGGCTACACCTTC.

In its sample, this clone was seen once. This chain uses TRBV27 with TRBJ2-6; D is ambiguous. CDR1 MNHEY and CDR2 SMNVEV come from the germline V gene (reference sequence). This CDR3 has 15 amino acids. V dropped 6 bases and J dropped 0 bases, with 9 bases sitting between them. This CDR3 reads CASSPLSSGANVLTF. Here the CDR3 DNA reads TGTGCCAGCAGCCCGCTGAGCTCTGGGGCCAACGTCCTGACTTTC. The full variable domain, completed using reference TRBV27 and TRBJ2-6, is EAQVTQNPRYLITVTGKKLTVTCSQNMNHEYMSWYRQDPGLGLRQIYYSMNVEVTDKGDVPEGYKVSRKEKRNFPLILESPSPNQTSLYFCASSPLSSGANVLTFGAGSRLTVL.